The 12 T cell receptor beta chains listed next were all sequenced from one sample in a study of cytomegalovirus exposure and HLA in healthy donors. The primer mix had 60 Vbeta and 13 Jbeta primers. TCRdb's copy holds only in-frame clones and misses some; the assay was immunoSEQ multiplex PCR. The sample consists of about 170,000 clones, roughly two thirds of them appearing once. Sequencing used PBMCs. Receptors were obtained from a woman under 30 in good health and CMV-seropositive.

V usage is TRBV6-1 and J usage is TRBJ1-2; D remains unclear. Trimming cost V 7 bases and J 7 bases, with 16 bases left between them. CDR3 length: 13 residues. Per germline, CDR1 MNHNS and CDR2 SASEGT. CDR3 protein: CASTLDPTGGYTF. The CDR3 nucleotides are TGTGCCAGCACCCTCGATCCGACGGGTGGCTACACCTTC.

The chain recombines TRBV7-2 with TRBJ2-7, with TRBD2 matching over 9 bases. This CDR3 spans 14 amino acids. Germline V lookup: CDR1 SGHTA, CDR2 FQGNSA. After removal of 3 bases from V and 6 bases from J, the junction contained 6 bases not matched to a gene. The CDR3 DNA reads as TGTGCCAGCAGCTTTCGCGGGGGGGCCCGCGAGCAGTACTTC. Residues: CASSFRGGAREQYF. Supplemented by reference TRBV7-2 and TRBJ2-7, the full variable domain reads GAGVSQSPSNKVTEKGKDVELRCDPISGHTALYWYRQSLGQGLEFLIYFQGNSAPDKSGLPSDRFSAERTGGSVSTLTIQRTQQEDSAVYLCASSFRGGAREQYFGPGTRLTVT.

The chain links TRBV7-2 to TRBJ2-3; 13 bases agree with TRBD2. V shed 6 bases, J shed 0 bases, and the junction held 9 bases outside the gene matches. Per the germline V gene, CDR1 is SGHTA and CDR2 is FQGNSA. This CDR3 region has 18 residues. CDR3 in amino acids: CASSMTSGGPGSTDTQYF. The CDR3 nucleotides read TGTGCCAGCAGTATGACTAGCGGGGGGCCAGGGAGCACAGATACGCAGTATTTT.

This clone was recorded a few times. This rearrangement joins TRBV7-2 to TRBJ2-7, with 8 positions matching TRBD1. Germline V lookup: CDR1 SGHTA, CDR2 FQGNSA. The CDR3 is made up of 15 amino acids. Germline trimming cut 1 base from V and 3 bases from J; bases unmatched to any gene: 5. Here the CDR3 DNA reads TGTGCCAGCAGCTTAGGACAGGGGTTCGACTACGAGCAGTACTTC. This codes for CASSLGQGFDYEQYF.

This clone was picked up one time. V and J are TRBV7-2 and TRBJ2-1; D is possibly TRBD2 (5 bases). There are 16 residues in the CDR3. Germline assignment: CDR1 SGHTA and CDR2 FQGNSA. The V and J ends lost 0 bases and 0 bases respectively, with 9 bases between them. The chain's CDR3 is CASSLAPAGSYNEQFF. The CDR3 region has the DNA TGTGCCAGCAGCTTAGCCCCCGCGGGCTCCTACAATGAGCAGTTCTTC.

This clone was observed a handful of times. The V and J genes are TRBV7-9 and TRBJ1-1; D ambiguous. CDR1 and CDR2 from the germline V gene are SEHNR and FQNEAQ (reference sequence). With 5 bases removed from V and 4 bases from J, the gap between germline ends came to 8 bases. The CDR3 consists of 12 residues. CDR3 DNA sequence: TGTGCCAGCAGCCATGAGGCCACTGAAGCTTTCTTT. It encodes CASSHEATEAFF.

J is TRBJ2-7 and V is TRBV4-3; 8 bases agree with TRBD2. The ends lost 0 bases at V and 3 bases at J; junction bases unmatched: 4. The CDR3 spans 15 residues. CDR1 and CDR2 (germline): LGHNA, YSLEER. CDR3 sequence: CASSQDVGGVYEQYF. As DNA, the CDR3 is TGCGCCAGCAGCCAAGACGTCGGGGGGGTCTACGAGCAGTACTTC.

The rearrangement joins TRBV13 to TRBJ2-1; a weak D match, TRBD1 (6 bases). Between the trimmed V and J ends, which lost 5 bases and 8 bases, there was a span of 13 bases. The CDR3 covers 13 residues. Looked up from germline, CDR1 is PRHDT and CDR2 is FYEKMQ (reference sequence). The CDR3 loop reads CASSHLRGDEQFF. The CDR3 nucleotides are TGTGCCAGCAGCCACCTCAGGGGCGATGAGCAGTTCTTC.

The chain recombines TRBV10-3 with TRBJ2-7; the D gene is possibly TRBD1 (5 bases). CDR3 size: 16 residues. Trimming removed 0 bases from V and 2 bases from J, with 14 bases in between. The germline CDR1 and CDR2 sequences are ENHRY and SYGVKD. The CDR3 loop reads CAISESFSLDTYEQYF. The CDR3 nucleotides are TGTGCCATCAGTGAGTCTTTTTCCCTGGACACCTACGAGCAGTACTTC.

The V and J genes are TRBV2 and TRBJ2-5; TRBD2 aligns across 8 bases. The CDR3 runs to 15 residues. Trimming removed 8 bases from V and 4 bases from J; junction bases left unmatched: 12. Germline-derived CDR1 and CDR2 are SNHLY and FYNNEI. The CDR3 DNA follows: TGTGCCAGCTCTGGTAGCGGGGCCCCGGGAGAGACCCAGTACTTC. Protein product: CASSGSGAPGETQYF.

This clone was seen only once. V is TRBV19 and J is TRBJ2-6; TRBD1 matches at 7 bases. Germline values: CDR1 LNHDA, CDR2 SQIVND (reference sequence). V gave up 6 bases and J gave up 0 bases; unmatched junction bases: 11. CDR3 size: 18 residues. The CDR3 nucleotides are TGTGCCAGTAGGATCGGGACAGCGAAAAACTCTGGGGCCAACGTCCTGACTTTC. Translated, it gives CASRIGTAKNSGANVLTF.

This clone was counted only a few times. V gene TRBV19 combines with J gene TRBJ2-7; D is undetermined. V shed 7 bases and J shed 0 bases, with 13 bases lying between them. Germline V gene lookup returns CDR1 LNHDA and CDR2 SQIVND (reference sequence). The CDR3 covers 14 residues. The CDR3 DNA sequence: TGTGCCAGTACCGCCGCGGCAAACTCCTACGAGCAGTACTTC. Translated: CASTAAANSYEQYF.